A single sample gave rise to the 25 T cell receptor beta chains below, sequenced in a study of cytomegalovirus exposure and HLA in healthy donors. In the PCR, 60 Vbeta and 13 Jbeta primers were used. Generated by immunoSEQ multiplex PCR, the TCRdb table keeps only in-frame clones and is missing some. The sample consists of about 110,000 clones, about 81% of them appearing once. Sequencing used PBMCs. These receptor sequences come from a male donor in good health and CMV-seropositive.

This clone has only one observation. The rearrangement links TRBV7-9 to TRBJ2-1; 7 bases are shared with TRBD2. The CDR3 is 13 amino acids. V lost 5 bases, J lost 10 bases, and 8 bases stayed unmatched. CDR1 and CDR2 from the germline V gene are SEHNR and FQNEAQ (reference sequence). This CDR3 is CASSPTGGGEQFF. In DNA form, the CDR3 reads TGTGCCAGCAGCCCCACCGGGGGAGGGGAGCAGTTCTTC.

The chain has TRBV18 and TRBJ2-7; D may be TRBD2 (5 bases). The germline CDR1 and CDR2 sequences are KGHSH and LQKENI. This CDR3 has 13 residues. Deletions cut 5 bases from V and 2 bases from J, with 10 bases between. The CDR3 sequence is CASSGPGTYEQYF. The CDR3 DNA is TGTGCCAGCTCAGGGCCCGGGACCTACGAGCAGTACTTC.

The chain is built from TRBV27 and TRBJ2-1; 13 bases fit TRBD2. CDR1 and CDR2 (germline): MNHEY, SMNVEV (reference sequence). This CDR3 is built from 13 residues. V lost 8 bases, J lost 9 bases, and 4 bases stayed unmatched. For the CDR3, the DNA is TGTGCCAGCGGACTAGCGGGAGTGGGTGAGCAGTTCTTC. Protein sequence: CASGLAGVGEQFF.

The rearrangement uses TRBV2 and TRBJ1-3; a possible D gene is TRBD1 (5 bases). Germline V gene lookup returns CDR1 SNHLY and CDR2 FYNNEI. V gave up 4 bases and J gave up 2 bases, with 6 bases separating them. This CDR3 spans 13 amino acids. This CDR3 is CASSAGTGNTIYF. DNA of the CDR3: TGTGCCAGCAGTGCAGGGACTGGAAACACCATATATTTT.

The chain couples TRBV7-2 to TRBJ1-6; D is undetermined. This CDR3 contains 12 residues. V lost 5 bases to trimming and J lost 7 bases, with 6 bases between them. CDR1 is SGHTA and CDR2 is FQGNSA in the germline V gene. CDR3: CASSQQNSPLHF. The CDR3 nucleotides are TGTGCCAGCAGCCAACAGAATTCACCCCTCCACTTT.

This clone has a handful of counts. V and J are TRBV6-5 and TRBJ1-1; 10 bases agree with TRBD1. The CDR3 totals 15 residues. The V gene end was trimmed by 2 bases and the J gene end by 6 bases; junction bases not matched to a gene: 6. CDR1 is MNHEY and CDR2 is SVGAGI in the germline V gene. CDR3 sequence: CASSYPGTGEAEAFF. For the CDR3, the DNA is TGTGCCAGCAGTTACCCGGGGACAGGGGAGGCTGAAGCTTTCTTT.

This rearrangement joins TRBV29-1 to TRBJ1-5; 9 bases are a match to TRBD1. Germline V gene data show CDR1 as SQVTM and CDR2 as ANQGSEA. Trimming cost V 8 bases and J 3 bases; bases outside gene matches: 20. The CDR3 covers 18 residues. In DNA form, the CDR3 reads TGCAGCCCCTTCAGAGGGTGTAAGGGACAGGGATTCAATCAGCCCCAGCATTTT. Translating gives CSPFRGCKGQGFNQPQHF. Using reference TRBV29-1 and TRBJ1-5 for the parts outside the CDR3, the full variable domain is SAVISQKPSRDICQRGTSLTIQCQVDSQVTMMFWYRQQPGQSLTLIATANQGSEATYESGFVIDKFPISRPNLTFSTLTVSNMSPEDSSIYLCSPFRGCKGQGFNQPQHFGDGTRLSIL.

The V and J genes are TRBV9 and TRBJ2-7, with 8 bases that match TRBD1. The trim removed 3 bases at V and 1 base at J, leaving 0 bases unmatched. The CDR3 contains 13 residues. Germline V CDR1 and CDR2: SGDLS, YYNGEE. The CDR3 is CASSGTGSYEQYF. CDR3 in DNA: TGTGCCAGCAGCGGGACAGGGTCCTACGAGCAGTACTTC.

This clone was counted between two and nine times. The chain is built from TRBV4-1 and TRBJ1-2, with a tentative D call TRBD1 (5 bases). Per the germline V gene, CDR1 is MGHRA and CDR2 is YSYEKL. The CDR3 is 14 residues long. Trimming left V 4 bases short and J 8 bases short, with 17 bases between. The CDR3: CASSRVGGIRGYTF. The CDR3 bases are TGCGCCAGCAGCCGCGTCGGGGGAATAAGGGGCTACACCTTC.

The chain uses TRBV4-1 and TRBJ2-1, with a possible D match to TRBD1 (7 bases). There are 13 residues in the CDR3. V dropped 7 bases and J dropped 6 bases, with 13 bases sitting between them. Germline V gene sequence: CDR1 MGHRA, CDR2 YSYEKL. The CDR3 region is CASINQGGNEQFF. CDR3 DNA: TGCGCCAGCATCAATCAGGGGGGCAATGAGCAGTTCTTC.

The chain joins TRBV25-1 to TRBJ2-7; D may be TRBD1 (6 bases). Trimming removed 6 bases at V and 0 bases at J, with 15 bases between. Germline V lookup: CDR1 MGHDK, CDR2 SYGVNS. This CDR3 comprises 15 residues. In nucleotides, the CDR3 is TGTGCCAGCAGCGGCCTCAGGGGTCGCTCCTACGAGCAGTACTTC. Protein: CASSGLRGRSYEQYF.

This clone was observed a handful of times. The chain is built from TRBV5-5 and TRBJ2-5, with D possibly TRBD2 on 6 matching bases. The CDR3 covers 14 residues. V lost 4 bases and J lost 2, with 12 bases in between. CDR1 is SGHKS, CDR2 YYEKEE, per germline (reference sequence). Written as DNA, the CDR3 is TGTGCCAGCAGCGTGGGACTGCTACAAGAGACCCAGTACTTC. Its translation: CASSVGLLQETQYF.

The V and J genes are TRBV9 and TRBJ1-2; D not resolved. The CDR3 runs to 15 residues. The V end was cut by 0 bases, the J end by 0 bases, with 9 bases between. Germline V CDR1 and CDR2: SGDLS, YYNGEE. The CDR3 DNA reads TGTGCCAGCAGCGTAGAGGTAACAGCTAACTATGGCTACACCTTC. Translated: CASSVEVTANYGYTF.

This rearrangement joins TRBV14 to TRBJ2-2, with a tentative D call TRBD2 (5 bases). This CDR3 has 17 residues. Germline V CDR1 and CDR2: SGHDN, FVKESK. Trimming removed 1 base from V and 6 bases from J, with 18 bases in between. Here the CDR3 DNA reads TGTGCCAGCAGCCAAGCTCAGAGACCCCAAGCGGCCGGGGAGCTGTTTTTT. The encoded protein is CASSQAQRPQAAGELFF.

This chain joins TRBV6-5 and TRBJ1-3, with D perhaps matching TRBD1 (6 bases). Germline CDR1 reads MNHEY; CDR2 reads SVGAGI. CDR3 size: 15 residues. Trimming took off 8 bases at V and 2 bases at J, with 16 bases between the two ends. DNA of the CDR3: TGTGCCAGCGGGACACAACGCTTTGCTGGAAACACCATATATTTT. Translation: CASGTQRFAGNTIYF.

This chain connects TRBV7-9 to TRBJ1-2; D is unclear. Per the germline V gene, CDR1 is SEHNR and CDR2 is FQNEAQ (reference sequence). The ends were cut back, 0 bases at V and 3 bases at J, with 8 bases in the middle. The CDR3 is made up of 14 amino acids. DNA of the CDR3: TGTGCCAGCAGCTTAGCGTCGGGAGACTATGGCTACACCTTC. This gives the protein CASSLASGDYGYTF.

The rearrangement links TRBV5-1 to TRBJ2-7, with D unresolved. V was trimmed by 2 bases and J by 2 bases, leaving 5 bases between them. CDR1 SGHRS and CDR2 YFSETQ come from the germline V gene. This CDR3 region has 12 residues. This CDR3 is CASSFGTYEQYF. The CDR3 region has the DNA TGCGCCAGCAGCTTCGGTACCTACGAGCAGTACTTC.

The CDR3 reads CASSQDIGGDGPSYEQYF. CDR3 DNA sequence: TGCGCCAGCAGCCAAGATATTGGGGGGGACGGACCCTCCTACGAGCAGTACTTC. The chain is built from TRBV4-3 and TRBJ2-7; TRBD2 aligns across 7 bases. This CDR3 comprises 18 residues. V dropped 0 bases and J dropped 0; count of bases not matched to a gene: 11. From germline, CDR1 is LGHNA and CDR2 YSLEER.

The CDR3 sequence is CASSLGQGGRSYEQYF. The CDR3 coding sequence is TGTGCCAGCAGCTTAGGACAGGGCGGTCGCTCCTACGAGCAGTACTTC. V and J are TRBV11-2 and TRBJ2-7; TRBD1 matches 7 bases. There are 16 residues in the CDR3. CDR1 SGHAT and CDR2 FQNNGV come from the germline V gene. Losses at the gene ends were 1 base for V and 0 bases for J; bases not matched to a gene: 6.

This clone was seen only a few times. At the DNA level, this CDR3 is encoded by other sequences in the same sample as well. The V and J genes are TRBV2 and TRBJ1-1; the D gene is possibly TRBD1 (5 bases). V lost 9 bases and J 0 bases, leaving 11 bases between the germline ends. The CDR3 has 13 residues. CDR1 is SNHLY and CDR2 is FYNNEI in the germline V gene. Written as DNA, the CDR3 is TGTGCCAGGGGGGGAGCGATGAACACTGAAGCTTTCTTT. Its protein is CARGGAMNTEAFF. Using reference TRBV2 and TRBJ1-1 for the parts outside the CDR3, the full variable domain is EPEVTQTPSHQVTQMGQEVILRCVPISNHLYFYWYRQILGQKVEFLVSFYNNEISEKSEIFDDQFSVERPDGSNFTLKIRSTKLEDSAMYFCARGGAMNTEAFFGQGTRLTVV.

The V gene is TRBV15, the J gene TRBJ2-7, with D perhaps TRBD2 (5 bases). This CDR3 contains 16 residues. V was trimmed by 3 bases and J by 3 bases, leaving 18 bases between them. The germline V gene has CDR1 LNHNV and CDR2 YYDKDF (reference sequence). CDR3: CATSRYPGLTYYEQYF. The DNA of the CDR3 is TGTGCCACCAGCAGGTACCCAGGACTTACCTACTACGAGCAGTACTTC.

The chain couples TRBV4-3 to TRBJ2-3; possible D gene TRBD1, 7 bases. V gave up 4 bases and J gave up 0 bases, with 17 bases separating them. Germline CDR1 reads LGHNA; CDR2 reads YSLEER. There are 17 residues in the CDR3. The CDR3 loop is CASSLAGGLASTDTQYF. As DNA, the CDR3 is TGCGCCAGCAGCCTAGCAGGGGGGCTGGCGAGCACAGATACGCAGTATTTT.

The chain employs TRBV2 and TRBJ1-4; 7 bases fit TRBD1. Per the germline V gene, CDR1 is SNHLY and CDR2 is FYNNEI. The CDR3 runs 14 residues. V shed 5 bases and J 5 bases; nucleotides not matched to a gene: 5. The CDR3 DNA sequence: TGTGCCAGCAGTTCCGGGACAGAAAATGAAAAACTGTTTTTT. It specifies CASSSGTENEKLFF.

The chain carries TRBV7-3 and TRBJ2-1; tentative D call: TRBD1 (5 bases). The CDR3 loop spans 14 amino acids. In germline, CDR1 is SGHTA, CDR2 FQGTGA. V shed 2 bases and J shed 0 bases, with 5 bases lying between them. The CDR3 spells CASSLQGSYNEQFF. The DNA for the CDR3 is TGTGCCAGCAGCTTACAGGGCTCCTACAATGAGCAGTTCTTC.

The V and J genes are TRBV6-5 and TRBJ1-2; no firm D call. Germline CDR1 MNHEY, CDR2 SVGAGI. V was clipped by 6 bases and J by 2 bases, with 10 bases between them. The CDR3 is 13 amino acids. CDR3 loop: CASSPGPNYGYTF. CDR3 bases: TGTGCCAGCAGCCCAGGCCCAAACTATGGCTACACCTTC.